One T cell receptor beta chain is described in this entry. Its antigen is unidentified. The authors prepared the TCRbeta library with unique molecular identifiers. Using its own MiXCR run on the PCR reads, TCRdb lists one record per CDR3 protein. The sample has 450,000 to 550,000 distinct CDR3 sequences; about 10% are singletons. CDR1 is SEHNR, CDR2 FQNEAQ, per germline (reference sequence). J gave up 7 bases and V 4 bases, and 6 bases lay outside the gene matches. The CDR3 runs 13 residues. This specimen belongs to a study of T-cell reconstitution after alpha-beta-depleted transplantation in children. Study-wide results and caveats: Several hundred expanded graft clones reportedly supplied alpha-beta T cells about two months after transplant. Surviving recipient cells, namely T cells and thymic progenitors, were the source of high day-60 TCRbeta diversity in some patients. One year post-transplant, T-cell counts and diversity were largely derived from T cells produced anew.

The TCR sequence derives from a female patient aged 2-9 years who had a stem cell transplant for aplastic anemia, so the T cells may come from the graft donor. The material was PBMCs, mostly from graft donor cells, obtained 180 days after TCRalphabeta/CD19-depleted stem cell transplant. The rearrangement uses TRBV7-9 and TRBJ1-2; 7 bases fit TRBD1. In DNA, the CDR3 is TGTGCCAGCAGCTCCGAAACAGGGGCTGGCTACACCTTC. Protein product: CASSSETGAGYTF.